The rows below give T cell receptor beta chains drawn from one sample of a study of shared T cell receptors in the human thymus. Clones were read by immunoSEQ multiplex PCR, and TCRdb kept only the in-frame ones, dropping some. The data contain more than 550,000 clones, 80% to 90% of them singletons. The same data also contributed to another study, on human thymus T cells.

Specimen: thymocytes. These receptors originate from a boy in the first two years of life with a congenital heart defect. Each CDR3 is given with its conserved first and last residue. Fields, in order: V gene, J gene, D gene, clone size, CDR3 protein, CDR3 DNA. The D gene is left open where the match is weak. For some rows the clone size is stated as once, few or many, or as a class when expanded; others skip it.

v_gene: TRBV5-6; j_gene: TRBJ2-7; d_gene: -; abundance: -; CDR3aa: CASSPTRVSYEQYF; CDR3nt: TGTGCCAGCAGCCCTACCCGGGTCTCCTACGAGCAGTACTTC
v_gene: TRBV19; j_gene: TRBJ1-1; d_gene: TRBD1; abundance: once; CDR3aa: CASSSRRQGPRSAPEAFF; CDR3nt: TGTGCCAGTAGTAGTCGAAGACAGGGGCCCCGCTCAGCCCCTGAAGCTTTCTTT
v_gene: TRBV28; j_gene: TRBJ1-5; d_gene: TRBD1; abundance: -; CDR3aa: CASSLRQGLNVNQPQHF; CDR3nt: TGTGCCAGCAGTCTCAGACAGGGGTTGAACGTTAATCAGCCCCAGCATTTT
v_gene: TRBV27; j_gene: TRBJ2-1; d_gene: TRBD2; abundance: -; CDR3aa: CASSSPRGRYYNEQFF; CDR3nt: TGTGCCAGCAGTTCCCCTCGCGGGAGGTATTACAATGAGCAGTTCTTC
v_gene: TRBV7-8; j_gene: TRBJ2-1; d_gene: TRBD2; abundance: -; CDR3aa: CASSLFGGRAKYNEQFF; CDR3nt: TGTGCCAGCAGCTTATTTGGCGGGAGGGCCAAGTACAATGAGCAGTTCTTC
v_gene: TRBV7-3; j_gene: TRBJ2-2; d_gene: TRBD2; abundance: -; CDR3aa: CASRSFPGLALEYTGELFF; CDR3nt: TGTGCCAGCAGGTCTTTTCCGGGACTAGCCCTAGAATACACCGGGGAGCTGTTTTTT
v_gene: TRBV30; j_gene: TRBJ1-3; d_gene: -; abundance: -; CDR3aa: CAWSVHCGNTIYF; CDR3nt: TGTGCCTGGAGTGTACATTGTGGAAACACCATATATTTT
v_gene: TRBV4-2; j_gene: TRBJ1-1; d_gene: -; abundance: -; CDR3aa: CASSSRGETEAFF; CDR3nt: TGTGCCAGCAGCTCTCGGGGTGAGACTGAAGCTTTCTTT
v_gene: TRBV7-9; j_gene: TRBJ2-7; d_gene: -; abundance: -; CDR3aa: CASSSTYRDGLYEQYF; CDR3nt: TGTGCCAGCAGCTCTACCTACAGGGATGGGTTGTACGAGCAGTACTTC
v_gene: TRBV7-3; j_gene: TRBJ2-5; d_gene: -; abundance: -; CDR3aa: CASSLICETQYF; CDR3nt: TGTGCCAGCAGCTTAATCTGTGAGACCCAGTACTTC
v_gene: TRBV9; j_gene: TRBJ2-1; d_gene: TRBD2; abundance: -; CDR3aa: CASSGPSGDNNEQFF; CDR3nt: TGTGCCAGCAGCGGGCCTAGCGGGGACAACAATGAGCAGTTCTTC
v_gene: TRBV28; j_gene: TRBJ1-1; d_gene: TRBD1; abundance: -; CDR3aa: CASSHRGMNTEAFF; CDR3nt: TGTGCCAGCAGCCACAGGGGGATGAACACTGAAGCTTTCTTT
v_gene: TRBV7-9; j_gene: TRBJ2-7; d_gene: TRBD2; abundance: -; CDR3aa: CASSLAGLAGHIYYEQYF; CDR3nt: TGTGCCAGCAGCCTCGCGGGACTAGCGGGCCATATCTACTACGAGCAGTACTTC
v_gene: TRBV5-1; j_gene: TRBJ2-1; d_gene: TRBD1; abundance: -; CDR3aa: CASSLFSGGQGSSEQFF; CDR3nt: TGCGCCAGCAGCTTGTTTTCTGGGGGACAGGGCTCTTCGGAGCAGTTCTTC
v_gene: TRBV4-1; j_gene: TRBJ2-1; d_gene: TRBD2; abundance: -; CDR3aa: CASSLQPIAGWTYNEQFF; CDR3nt: TGCGCCAGCAGCCTACAACCAATAGCGGGTTGGACCTACAATGAGCAGTTCTTC
v_gene: TRBV5-4; j_gene: TRBJ2-7; d_gene: -; abundance: -; CDR3aa: CASSLERGGEQYF; CDR3nt: TGTGCCAGCAGCTTGGAGAGAGGAGGGGAGCAGTACTTC
v_gene: TRBV7-9; j_gene: TRBJ1-2; d_gene: -; abundance: -; CDR3aa: CASTPSGGDYGYTF; CDR3nt: TGTGCCAGCACCCCGAGTGGGGGCGACTATGGCTACACCTTC
v_gene: TRBV30; j_gene: TRBJ1-1; d_gene: -; abundance: -; CDR3aa: CAWRTGWTEAFF; CDR3nt: TGTGCCTGGCGGACGGGGTGGACTGAAGCTTTCTTT
v_gene: TRBV6-1; j_gene: TRBJ1-1; d_gene: TRBD1; abundance: -; CDR3aa: CASSGRQGANTEAFF; CDR3nt: TGTGCCAGCAGTGGGAGACAGGGGGCGAACACTGAAGCTTTCTTT
v_gene: TRBV6-1; j_gene: TRBJ2-2; d_gene: TRBD1; abundance: -; CDR3aa: CASSEAHRGPNTGELFF; CDR3nt: TGTGCCAGCAGTGAAGCGCACAGGGGGCCGAACACCGGGGAGCTGTTTTTT
v_gene: TRBV5-6; j_gene: TRBJ2-7; d_gene: -; abundance: -; CDR3aa: CASSLKGGGFEEQYF; CDR3nt: TGTGCCAGCAGCTTGAAGGGTGGGGGGTTCGAAGAGCAGTACTTC
v_gene: TRBV7-2; j_gene: TRBJ2-7; d_gene: TRBD1; abundance: -; CDR3aa: CASSLLGYGTDSYEQYF; CDR3nt: TGTGCCAGCAGCTTGCTCGGGTACGGGACAGACTCCTACGAGCAGTACTTC
v_gene: TRBV4-3; j_gene: TRBJ2-5; d_gene: -; abundance: -; CDR3aa: CASSQDRGYQETQYF; CDR3nt: TGCGCCAGCAGCCAAGACCGAGGCTACCAAGAGACCCAGTACTTC
v_gene: TRBV5-6; j_gene: TRBJ1-6; d_gene: -; abundance: once; CDR3aa: CASSLSGFHNSPLHF; CDR3nt: TGTGCCAGCAGCTTGTCAGGGTTTCATAATTCACCCCTCCACTTT
v_gene: TRBV6-5; j_gene: TRBJ1-5; d_gene: -; abundance: -; CDR3aa: CASRKDRLSNQPQHF; CDR3nt: TGTGCCAGCAGAAAGGACAGACTTAGCAATCAGCCCCAGCATTTT
v_gene: TRBV29-1; j_gene: TRBJ2-3; d_gene: -; abundance: -; CDR3aa: CSVEDLESLCTDTQYF; CDR3nt: TGCAGCGTTGAAGATCTCGAGAGCTTGTGCACAGATACGCAGTATTTT
v_gene: TRBV7-6; j_gene: TRBJ2-3; d_gene: TRBD2; abundance: -; CDR3aa: CASSGGLALTTDTQYF; CDR3nt: TGTGCCAGCAGCGGAGGACTAGCGCTAACCACAGATACGCAGTATTTT
v_gene: TRBV6-5; j_gene: TRBJ2-1; d_gene: -; abundance: -; CDR3aa: CASSWSLEVSYNEQFF; CDR3nt: TGTGCCAGCAGTTGGTCTCTGGAGGTGTCCTACAATGAGCAGTTCTTC
v_gene: TRBV6-6; j_gene: TRBJ2-5; d_gene: -; abundance: -; CDR3aa: CASSFFLGGGKETQYF; CDR3nt: TGTGCCAGCAGTTTCTTTTTGGGAGGGGGAAAAGAGACCCAGTACTTC
v_gene: TRBV5-8; j_gene: TRBJ2-7; d_gene: -; abundance: -; CDR3aa: CAGLGTRSYEQYF; CDR3nt: TGTGCCGGATTAGGGACTCGTTCCTACGAGCAGTACTTC
v_gene: TRBV6-1; j_gene: TRBJ1-5; d_gene: -; abundance: -; CDR3aa: CASSTGFSNQPQHF; CDR3nt: TGTGCCAGCAGTACAGGGTTTAGCAATCAGCCCCAGCATTTT
v_gene: TRBV11-2; j_gene: TRBJ1-2; d_gene: -; abundance: -; CDR3aa: CASSLFREYGYTF; CDR3nt: TGTGCCAGCAGCTTATTCCGAGAGTATGGCTACACCTTC
v_gene: TRBV5-4; j_gene: TRBJ2-1; d_gene: TRBD1; abundance: -; CDR3aa: CASSSWTGGDEQFF; CDR3nt: TGTGCCAGCAGCTCGTGGACAGGGGGGGATGAGCAGTTCTTC
v_gene: TRBV6-6; j_gene: TRBJ1-1; d_gene: -; abundance: -; CDR3aa: CASSETGANTEAFF; CDR3nt: TGTGCCAGCAGTGAGACGGGTGCGAACACTGAAGCTTTCTTT
v_gene: TRBV5-1; j_gene: TRBJ2-1; d_gene: TRBD2; abundance: -; CDR3aa: CASSLLGRLAGDNEQFF; CDR3nt: TGCGCCAGCAGCTTGCTGGGGAGGCTAGCGGGGGACAATGAGCAGTTCTTC
v_gene: TRBV28; j_gene: TRBJ1-5; d_gene: -; abundance: -; CDR3aa: CASSPGKSLSNQPQHF; CDR3nt: TGTGCCAGCAGCCCGGGGAAATCTTTGAGCAATCAGCCCCAGCATTTT
v_gene: TRBV27; j_gene: TRBJ1-1; d_gene: -; abundance: -; CDR3aa: CASSDTNTEAFF; CDR3nt: TGTGCCAGCTCTGACACGAACACTGAAGCTTTCTTT
v_gene: TRBV6-1; j_gene: TRBJ2-4; d_gene: TRBD2; abundance: -; CDR3aa: CASSESAWGGAKNIQYF; CDR3nt: TGTGCCAGCAGTGAGTCGGCGTGGGGGGGAGCCAAAAACATTCAGTACTTC
v_gene: TRBV6-6; j_gene: TRBJ1-5; d_gene: TRBD1; abundance: -; CDR3aa: CASGGTVNQPQHF; CDR3nt: TGTGCCAGCGGGGGGACAGTCAATCAGCCCCAGCATTTT
v_gene: TRBV9; j_gene: TRBJ2-3; d_gene: TRBD2; abundance: -; CDR3aa: CASSVDATGGRGLTDTQYF; CDR3nt: TGTGCCAGCAGCGTAGACGCGACGGGAGGTCGGGGGTTGACAGATACGCAGTATTTT
v_gene: TRBV19; j_gene: TRBJ2-2; d_gene: -; abundance: -; CDR3aa: CASSIPHRSDTGELFF; CDR3nt: TGTGCCAGTAGTATCCCCCACAGGTCCGACACCGGGGAGCTGTTTTTT
v_gene: TRBV21-1; j_gene: TRBJ2-6; d_gene: -; abundance: -; CDR3aa: CASSKERTGLGSGANVLTF; CDR3nt: TGTGCCAGCAGCAAAGAGCGTACAGGGCTAGGCTCTGGGGCCAACGTCCTGACTTTC